The entry below gives a single TCR beta chain sequence along with its context. Its target is unknown. Unique molecular identifiers were built into the TCRbeta library. TCRdb used MiXCR to reprocess the PCR reads, holding one entry per CDR3 protein. The sample gives around 300,000 distinct CDR3 sequences, under 14% of which show up once; 20% to 25% is in the top ten. This sample is drawn from a study of T-cell reconstitution after alpha-beta-depleted transplantation in children. General study points: Certain patients had high TCRbeta diversity at day 60, and it came from recipient T cells and thymic progenitors that survived. T-cell counts and diversity at one year post-transplant came mainly from newly produced T cells. Several hundred expanded graft clones reportedly were the source of alpha-beta T cells about two months after transplant.

The CDR3 length is 14 residues. Germline V gives CDR1 SGHNT, CDR2 YYREEE (reference sequence). The J segment lost 5 bases and the V segment lost 0 bases, leaving 3 bases of the junction unmatched. The starting material was peripheral blood, obtained 180 days after TCRalphabeta/CD19-depleted stem cell transplant. The rearrangement uses TRBV5-4 and TRBJ2-5, with 8 positions matching TRBD2. The receptor was isolated from a male patient under 10 years old who had a stem cell transplant for chronic granulomatous disease, so the T cells may come from the graft donor. CDR3 in DNA: TGTGCCAGCAGCTTGGGGACTAGCCCGGAGACCCAGTACTTC. The encoded protein is CASSLGTSPETQYF.